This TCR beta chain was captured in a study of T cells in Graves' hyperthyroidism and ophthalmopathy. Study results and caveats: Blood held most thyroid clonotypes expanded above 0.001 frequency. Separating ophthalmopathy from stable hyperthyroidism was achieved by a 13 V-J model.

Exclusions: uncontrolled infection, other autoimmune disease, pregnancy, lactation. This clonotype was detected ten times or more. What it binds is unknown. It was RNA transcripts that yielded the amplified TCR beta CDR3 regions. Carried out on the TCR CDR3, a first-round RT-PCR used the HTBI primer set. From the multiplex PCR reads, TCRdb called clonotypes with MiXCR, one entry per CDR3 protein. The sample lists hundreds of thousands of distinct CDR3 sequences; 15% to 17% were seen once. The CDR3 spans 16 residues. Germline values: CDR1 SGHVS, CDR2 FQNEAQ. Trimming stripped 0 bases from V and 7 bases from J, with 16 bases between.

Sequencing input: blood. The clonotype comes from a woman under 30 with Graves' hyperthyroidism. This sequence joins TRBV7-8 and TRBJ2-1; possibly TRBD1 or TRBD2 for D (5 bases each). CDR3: CASSLARSGSGNEQFF. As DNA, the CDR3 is TGTGCCAGCAGCTTAGCTCGTTCAGGGTCGGGAAATGAGCAGTTCTTC.